The 5 T cell receptor beta chains presented below share a single source sample, sequenced in a study of CD8 T cells in ankylosing spondylitis. In TCRdb, the 5' RACE reads were re-called with MiXCR into one record per CDR3 protein. The sample comprises fewer than 550,000 distinct CDR3 sequences, approximately 5.3% of which are singletons, and approximately 4% rests with the top ten. These receptors have no known antigen. Study-level points and caveats: Within ankylosing spondylitis blood, a TCR beta motif made up of eight or nine highly homologous variants appeared to be characteristic.

Material for sequencing was blood, either unsorted or a sorted T cell fraction (not recorded which). The receptors come from a male donor with ankylosing spondylitis.

This clonotype was picked up a small number of times. J is TRBJ2-3 and V is TRBV4-1, with TRBD2 identical over 10 bases. Germline V gene sequence: CDR1 MGHRA, CDR2 YSYEKL. This CDR3 is 14 amino acids long. Trimming at V came to 1 base and at J to 10 bases, leaving 5 bases not matched to a gene. DNA for the CDR3: TGCGCCAGCAGCCAAGGGACTAGCGGCGGGTCGCAGTATTTT. It is translated as CASSQGTSGGSQYF.

This clonotype was counted at least ten times. The rearrangement uses TRBV7-2 and TRBJ1-4; D is unclear. The CDR3 consists of 14 residues. The germline V and J ends were trimmed by 4 bases and 0 bases, with 6 bases remaining between them. From germline, CDR1 is SGHTA and CDR2 FQGNSA. CDR3 region: CASSSSSTNEKLFF. CDR3 nucleotide sequence: TGTGCCAGCAGCTCCTCTTCAACTAATGAAAAACTGTTTTTT.

This clonotype was seen ten or more times. The chain employs TRBV4-1 and TRBJ2-1; 14 nucleotides agree with TRBD2. Losses at the gene ends were 1 base for V and 5 bases for J; bases not matched to a gene: 1. Germline assignment: CDR1 MGHRA and CDR2 YSYEKL. The CDR3 has 16 residues. The CDR3 nucleotides read TGCGCCAGCAGCCAAGGGACTAGCGGGAGGCACAATGAGCAGTTCTTC. Translation gives CASSQGTSGRHNEQFF.

Ten or more counts support this clonotype. The chain carries TRBV4-3 and TRBJ2-4; TRBD1 agrees at 9 bases. Germline CDR1 LGHNA, CDR2 YSLEER. Trimming cost V 4 bases and J 1 base; bases outside gene matches: 14. CDR3 length: 19 amino acids. CDR3 region: CASSPGQGGLYMAKNIQYF. The CDR3 coding sequence is TGCGCCAGCAGCCCGGGACAGGGAGGCTTATACATGGCCAAAAACATTCAGTACTTC.

This clonotype showed up just a few times. The chain couples TRBV13 to TRBJ1-1; D is undetermined. CDR1 is PRHDT, CDR2 FYEKMQ, per germline (reference sequence). Trimming stripped 5 bases from V and 6 bases from J, with 16 bases between. The CDR3 sequence is 14 residues long. CDR3 sequence: CASSPLTMEPEAFF. In nucleotides, the CDR3 is TGTGCCAGCAGCCCCCTCACCATGGAGCCTGAAGCTTTCTTT.